This T cell receptor beta chain derives from a study of Graves' ophthalmopathy and Graves' hyperthyroidism (dated by TCRdb to between 2018 and 2020). Notes on the research overall: Peripheral blood was collected before any treatment was given, at the time of initial diagnosis. To tell Graves' ophthalmopathy apart from Graves' hyperthyroidism, and to predict which patients would progress to ophthalmopathy, the study relied on TCR beta repertoire signatures. In total, approximately 140 blood samples were TCR-sequenced: around 42 ophthalmopathy, approximately 80 hyperthyroidism and about 17 hyperthyroidism-to-ophthalmopathy patients. To explore V-J signatures distinguishing ophthalmopathy from hyperthyroidism, a discovery set of approximately 100 patients (roughly 44 ophthalmopathy, some 55 stable hyperthyroidism) was enrolled. An independent validation cohort comprised roughly 20 hyperthyroidism patients and about 16 patients who later progressed from hyperthyroidism to ophthalmopathy. In 6 or 7 hyperthyroidism patients, T-cell repertoires of thyroid tissue and blood were compared. Once sampling was done, hyperthyroidism patients were given methimazole at a starting dose of 30 mg daily, while ophthalmopathy patients were given high-dose intravenous methylprednisolone. The approximately 98 discovery patients were randomly divided into training and test sets at a 7:3 ratio.

Paper-wide results and their limitations: Most expanded thyroid clonotypes with frequency above 0.001 were also detected in blood, suggesting blood repertoires may reflect the thyroid immune response. No statistical method was used to set the sample size in advance, and the investigators knew which group each participant was assigned to. Ophthalmopathy was separated from stable hyperthyroidism by the 13-signature model with roughly 87% sensitivity and roughly 82% specificity in cross-validation and with 80%/75% in the test set. In validation, the model predicted ophthalmopathy progression with roughly 68% sensitivity and 72.22% specificity; 12 predicted patients were CT-confirmed with GO in a median of approximately 6.5 months.

For repertoire sequencing, the TCR beta CDR3 regions were amplified from RNA transcripts. The first round of RT-PCR was done with HTBI primers and the Qiagen OneStep RT-PCR kit, and was followed by a second round of multiplex PCR, then size selection and purification. Libraries were sequenced paired-end with 100 bp reads on an Illumina HiSeq2000. Under the source paper's analysis protocol: SOAPnuke was used to process the reads, throwing out any read that had adapters, had uncalled bases, had a mean Phred below 15, or lacked an exact constant-primer or identifier match. COPE v1.2.5 was used to merge high-quality paired reads. Each unique nucleotide sequence was defined as a clonotype, and clonotypes were aligned to IMGT TRB V, D and J references with MiTCR v1.1. Only V-J combinations with frequency above 0.0001 were analysed, covering 99.2% of repertoires. For each V-J combination, a TCR clonal expansion and chaos score was defined as F50 clonal expansion divided by the chaos observed in the TCRdist matrix. Welch's t-statistics and random forest were used to narrow the features down to more than 10 V-J combinations, which were then fed into a naive Bayes classifier. The similarity between thyroid and blood repertoires was quantified using the Morisita-Horn index. TCRdb reworked the public reads: Q25 trimming with fastp, MiXCR clone assembly, productive beta chains retained. Under each unique CDR3 protein, matching rows form one entry showing the most common genes and DNA. What appears here as the V and J calls and clone size reflects TCRdb's work, not the paper's. The sample contains roughly 610,000 distinct CDR3 sequences, about a fifth of them found a single time. The biggest ten clones account for 7.1% of the sample.

From the cysteine up to the phenylalanine, the CDR3 has a length of 16 residues. Only CDR3 DNA is held: 48 bases, read in frame from base 1. From V the trimming removes 0 bases and from J it removes 6 bases, while the gene matches leave 5 bases of the junction unaccounted for. CDR1 and CDR2 are read off the germline V gene as SGHAT and FQNNGV. A patient counted as having stable hyperthyroidism if there was no progression to ophthalmopathy within 18 months of follow-up. The hyperthyroidism patients were 18 to 65 years old and newly diagnosed, with a disease duration of less than 2 months. Patients with other autoimmune diseases, uncontrolled infections, pregnancy or lactation were excluded. Clinical symptoms, serum thyroxine, TRAb, thyroid ultrasound and orbital computed tomography were used for diagnosis. Ficoll-Paque density gradient centrifugation was used to isolate PBMCs from around 9.1 ml of fresh peripheral blood. Trizol reagent was used to extract the total RNA, and its quality was then checked on an Agilent 2100 Bioanalyzer.

This clonotype was counted ten times or more. Its target antigen remains unknown. Base qualities are missing; no much larger clone stands one base away. The TCR sequence derives from a woman younger than 30 with stable Graves' hyperthyroidism. Some clones in this sample may be carry-over from other donors' samples. Donor details come from another sample of the same person, matched by shared clones. Recombination connected TRBV11-2 to TRBJ2-2, and 9 junction bases match TRBD2. Sample: peripheral blood. The base sequence is TGTGCCAGCAGCTTAGAGTATAGCGGGAGATCCGGGGAGCTGTTTTTT. Translated, this gives CASSLEYSGRSGELFF.